Sequencing of this T cell receptor beta chain was carried out in a study of human T cells and chemical hapten exposure (dated by TCRdb to about 2021). About the full investigation: For sensitization, 2% DPC in acetone was applied to a roughly 2 cm by roughly 2 cm area of upper inner arm skin. Throughout the study period of about 23 weeks, patients also received therapeutic DPC doses to the scalp every week. Blood was sampled from patients pre-sensitization (week 0) and at 2, 6 and about 24 weeks after DPC sensitization. For every blood RNA sample, sequencing covered both the TCR alpha and TCR beta chains. For TCR sequencing, blood came from 25 to 30 alopecia patients at anywhere from one to four time points (pre-sensitization, 2, 6 and 24 weeks). Patch tests used Finn chambers with 0.01% DPC on the upper back, scored after 6 days by International Contact Dermatitis Research Group standards. The mostly female patient cohort included alopecia areata with under or over 50% scalp involvement, alopecia totalis and alopecia universalis. Libraries were pooled for sequencing, and variation in per-sample TCR yields was attributed mainly to small differences in library volumes within the pool. In alopecia patients, the study followed how the peripheral blood TCR repertoire changed in vivo over primary and secondary sensitization to diphenylcyclopropenone (DPC), a hapten.

This clonotype was picked up many times. Its specific antigen is unknown. Per-base qualities were not stored, and no clone one base away is much larger. The library was produced with RACE. Reads for this sample came from a NextSeq 500. During library preparation, unique molecular identifiers were attached to individual cDNA molecules so that TCRs could be counted quantitatively and reproducibly. For the original study's pipeline: Samples had a median of about 90,000 TCRs, with a range from about 23,224 to 750,000. The Decombinator software suite was used to annotate V, J and CDR3 in the TCR reads. For the PS versus PT1 abundance plots, all samples were subsampled to the same number of TCRs (28,000). Expanded TCRs were defined as absent before sensitization and observed at least eight times at the 2-week time point. The public reads were quality trimmed at Q25 with fastp and then assembled into clones with MiXCR by TCRdb, keeping productive beta chains. Rows merge per CDR3 protein into single entries with the most common DNA and genes. The V and J calls, along with clone size, are taken from TCRdb and not from the paper's own processing. The sample table shows roughly 36,000 distinct CDR3 sequences, and about 9.4% are seen once. The top ten clones comprise 27% of the sample.

Including the terminal cysteine and phenylalanine, the CDR3 comprises 15 residues. Only the CDR3 part of the read is kept: 45 bases, read in frame from the first base. Trimming costs V 0 bases and J 1 base, and their ends lie 8 bases apart. CDR1 and CDR2, per the germline V gene (reference sequence), are SGHKS and YYEKEE. Explained via the paper, the time point label denotes: pre-sensitization, week 0. The intended sense of this specimen's treatment or condition label: therapeutic diphenylcyclopropenone sensitization with weekly scalp DPC. Total RNA was extracted from unfractionated whole blood collected in Tempus Blood RNA tubes. At every patch-test visit, the blood draw took place before the patch test was put on. Patients were eligible if aged 18 to 70, diagnosed with alopecia and judged suitable for DPC therapy, and pregnant patients were excluded. General study outcomes and caveats: All patients had alopecia, a presumed autoimmune disease, so their immune response might differ from that of healthy individuals. DPC sensitization did not change how many TCRs were above 1 in 1000 frequency, and no evidence was found of alterations in global repertoire structure. Repeated subsampling changed both the strength of the expansion versus patch-test correlation and the threshold at which the correlation became significant. Compared with pre-sensitization or healthy control sets, expanded TCRs formed significantly more large CDR3 similarity clusters, which is consistent with antigen-driven responses. Patch test score correlated positively with the number of PT1 expanded TCRs, reaching significance at thresholds 8, 16 and 32 but not at 4.

The sample here was whole blood, taken in connection with sensitization to the hapten diphenylcyclopropenone (DPC). The receptor chain draws on TRBV5-5 and TRBJ2-1; a confident D gene designation cannot be given. This TCR derives from a man aged 45 to 65 with alopecia areata. Some clones in this sample may be carry-over from other donors' samples. The CDR3 region reads CASSLEVGSYNEQFF. Read as DNA, the sequence is TGTGCCAGCAGCTTGGAGGTTGGGTCCTACAATGAGCAGTTCTTC. Outside the CDR3, residues come from the reference TRBV5-5 and TRBJ2-1 proteins, so the full variable domain is: DAGVTQSPTHLIKTRGQQVTLRCSPISGHKSVSWYQQVLGQGPQFIFQYYEKEERGRGNFPDRFSARQFPNYSSELNVNALLLGDSALYLCASSLEVGSYNEQFFGPGTRLTVL.